The source of this T cell receptor (beta chain) is a study of cytomegalovirus exposure and HLA in healthy donors. Looking at the study overall: Earlier sequencing of 150 million to 200 million T cells yielded approximately 100 million unique TCR beta sequences.

Study findings and constraints: For most TCR beta V segments, an earlier analysis put the productive rate at about 87% or about 30% of the time. With high specificity and sensitivity, the classifier reportedly diagnosed cytomegalovirus status. In a later analysis, V- and J-gene trimming of beta chains associated with a DCLRE1C missense variant, replicated independently.

This clone was detected a few times. Its cognate antigen is unknown. Vbeta (60) and Jbeta (13) primers were used in the PCR. Assay used: immunoSEQ multiplex PCR; TCRdb lists only in-frame clones, some missing. The table lists some 150,000 clones, 60% to 80% of them singletons. CDR1 is WSHSY, CDR2 SAAADI, per germline. The CDR3 consists of 11 residues. Trimming shortened V by 8 bases and J by 6 bases, and 11 bases separated the two germline ends. This clonotype was sampled from a man aged 35 to 55 in good health and CMV-seropositive. This chain connects TRBV10-2 to TRBJ2-7; a possible D gene is TRBD2 (6 bases). Specimen: PBMCs. In DNA form, the CDR3 reads TGCGCCAGCCTGACTAGTTCCGAGCAGTACTTC. Residues: CASLTSSEQYF.